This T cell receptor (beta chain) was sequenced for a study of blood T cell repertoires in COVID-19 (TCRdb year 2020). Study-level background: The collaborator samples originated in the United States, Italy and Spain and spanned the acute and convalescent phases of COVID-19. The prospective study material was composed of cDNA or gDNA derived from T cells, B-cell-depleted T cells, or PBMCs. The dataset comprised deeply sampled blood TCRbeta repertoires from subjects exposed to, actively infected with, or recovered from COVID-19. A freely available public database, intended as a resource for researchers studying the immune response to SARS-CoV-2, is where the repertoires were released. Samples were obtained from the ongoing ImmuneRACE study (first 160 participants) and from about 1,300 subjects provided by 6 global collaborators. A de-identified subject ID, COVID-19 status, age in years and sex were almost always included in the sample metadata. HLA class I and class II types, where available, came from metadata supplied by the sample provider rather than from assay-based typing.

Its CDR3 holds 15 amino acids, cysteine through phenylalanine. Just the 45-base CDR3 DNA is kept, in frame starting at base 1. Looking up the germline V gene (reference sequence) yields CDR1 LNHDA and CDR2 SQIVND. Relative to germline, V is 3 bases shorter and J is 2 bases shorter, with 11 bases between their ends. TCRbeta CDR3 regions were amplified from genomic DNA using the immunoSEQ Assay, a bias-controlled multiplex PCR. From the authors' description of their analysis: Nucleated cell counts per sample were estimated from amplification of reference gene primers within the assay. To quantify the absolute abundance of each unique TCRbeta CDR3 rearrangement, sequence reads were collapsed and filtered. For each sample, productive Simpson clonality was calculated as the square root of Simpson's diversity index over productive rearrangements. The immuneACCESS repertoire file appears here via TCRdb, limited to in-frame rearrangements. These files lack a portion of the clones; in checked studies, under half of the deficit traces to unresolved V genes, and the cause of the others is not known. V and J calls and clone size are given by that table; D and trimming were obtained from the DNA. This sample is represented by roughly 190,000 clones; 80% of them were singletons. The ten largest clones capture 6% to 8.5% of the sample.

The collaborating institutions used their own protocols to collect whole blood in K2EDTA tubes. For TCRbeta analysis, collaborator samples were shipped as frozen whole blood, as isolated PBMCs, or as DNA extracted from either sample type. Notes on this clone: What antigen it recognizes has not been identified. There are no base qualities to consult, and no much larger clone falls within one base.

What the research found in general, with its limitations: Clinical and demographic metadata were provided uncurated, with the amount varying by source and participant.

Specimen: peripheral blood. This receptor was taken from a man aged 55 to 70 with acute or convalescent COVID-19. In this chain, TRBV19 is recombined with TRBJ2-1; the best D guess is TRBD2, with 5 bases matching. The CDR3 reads CASSIGSGPYNEQFF. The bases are TGTGCCAGTAGTATCGGAAGCGGTCCCTACAATGAGCAGTTCTTC.